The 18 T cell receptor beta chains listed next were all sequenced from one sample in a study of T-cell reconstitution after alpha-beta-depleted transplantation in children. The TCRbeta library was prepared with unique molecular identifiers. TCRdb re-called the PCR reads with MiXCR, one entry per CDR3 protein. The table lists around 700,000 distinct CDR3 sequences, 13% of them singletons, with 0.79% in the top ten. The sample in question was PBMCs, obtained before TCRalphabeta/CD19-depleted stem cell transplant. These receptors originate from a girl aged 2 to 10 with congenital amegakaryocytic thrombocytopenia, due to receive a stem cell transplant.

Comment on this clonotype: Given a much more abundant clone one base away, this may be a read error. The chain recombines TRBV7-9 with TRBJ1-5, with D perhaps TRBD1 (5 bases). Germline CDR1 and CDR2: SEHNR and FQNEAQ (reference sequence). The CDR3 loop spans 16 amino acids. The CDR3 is CASSSSDNGSNQPPHF. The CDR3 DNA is TGTGCCAGCAGCTCATCGGACAACGGTAGCAATCAGCCCCCGCATTTT.

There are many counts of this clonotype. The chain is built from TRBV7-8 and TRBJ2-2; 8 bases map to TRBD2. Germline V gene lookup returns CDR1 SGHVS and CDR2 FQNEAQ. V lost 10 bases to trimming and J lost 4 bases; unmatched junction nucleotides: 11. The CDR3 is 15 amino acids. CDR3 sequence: CATSVPGGSTGELFF. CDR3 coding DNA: TGTGCCACCTCGGTACCGGGAGGGTCCACCGGGGAGCTGTTTTTT.

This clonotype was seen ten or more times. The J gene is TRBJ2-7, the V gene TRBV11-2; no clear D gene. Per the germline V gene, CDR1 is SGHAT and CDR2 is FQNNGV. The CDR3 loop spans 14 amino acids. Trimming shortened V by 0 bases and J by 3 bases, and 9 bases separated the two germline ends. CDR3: CASSLEGSRYEQYF. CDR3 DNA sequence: TGTGCCAGCAGCTTAGAGGGTTCTCGCTACGAGCAGTACTTC.

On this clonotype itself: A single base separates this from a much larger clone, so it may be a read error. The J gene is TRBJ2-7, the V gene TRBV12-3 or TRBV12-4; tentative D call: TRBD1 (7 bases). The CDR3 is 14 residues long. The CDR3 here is CAGSYQGGPYEQYF. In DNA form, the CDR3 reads TGTGCCGGCAGTTACCAGGGGGGACCCTACGAGCAGTACTTC.

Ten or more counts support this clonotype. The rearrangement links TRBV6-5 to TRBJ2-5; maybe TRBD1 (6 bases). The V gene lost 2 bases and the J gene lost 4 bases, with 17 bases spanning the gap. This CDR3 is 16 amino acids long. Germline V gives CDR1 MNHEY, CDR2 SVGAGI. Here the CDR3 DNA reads TGTGCCAGCAGTTACAATCTGGGCGAGGACAGAGAGACCCAGTACTTC. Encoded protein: CASSYNLGEDRETQYF.

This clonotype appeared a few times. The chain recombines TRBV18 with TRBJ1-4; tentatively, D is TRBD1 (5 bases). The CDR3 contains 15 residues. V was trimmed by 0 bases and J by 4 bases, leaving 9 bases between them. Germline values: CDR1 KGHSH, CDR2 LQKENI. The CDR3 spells CASSPPGRSNEKLFF. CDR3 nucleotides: TGTGCCAGCTCACCACCGGGACGTAGTAATGAAAAACTGTTTTTT.

The CDR3 DNA follows: TGTGCCAGCAGGCCACAGGGGGAGCCCTACGAGCAGTACTTC. Translating gives CASRPQGEPYEQYF. The rearrangement uses TRBV28 and TRBJ2-7; TRBD1 matches at 8 bases. This CDR3 spans 14 amino acids. Germline loops: CDR1 MDHEN, CDR2 SYDVKM. The V and J ends lost 6 bases and 2 bases, in that order; junction bases with no gene match: 6.

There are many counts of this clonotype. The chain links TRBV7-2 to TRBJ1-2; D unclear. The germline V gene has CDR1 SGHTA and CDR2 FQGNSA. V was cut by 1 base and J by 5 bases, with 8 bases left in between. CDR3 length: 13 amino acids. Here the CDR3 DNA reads TGTGCCAGCAGCTTAGACCGGTTTTATGGCTACACCTTC. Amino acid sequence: CASSLDRFYGYTF.

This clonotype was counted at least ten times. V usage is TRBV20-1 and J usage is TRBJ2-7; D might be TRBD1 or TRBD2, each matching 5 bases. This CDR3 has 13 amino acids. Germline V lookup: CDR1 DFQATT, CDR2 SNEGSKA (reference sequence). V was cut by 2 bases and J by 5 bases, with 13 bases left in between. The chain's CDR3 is CSARFRDAHEQYF. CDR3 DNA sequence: TGCAGTGCTAGATTCCGGGACGCCCACGAGCAGTACTTC.

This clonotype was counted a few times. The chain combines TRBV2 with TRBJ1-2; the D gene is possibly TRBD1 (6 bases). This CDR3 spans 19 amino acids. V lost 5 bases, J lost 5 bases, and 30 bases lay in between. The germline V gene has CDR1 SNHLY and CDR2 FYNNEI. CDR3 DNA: TGTGCCAGCAGTCCCAGGACAGCCTCTCCCAGAAGGGGGTATTATGGCTACACCTTC. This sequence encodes CASSPRTASPRRGYYGYTF. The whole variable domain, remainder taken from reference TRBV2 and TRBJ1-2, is EPEVTQTPSHQVTQMGQEVILRCVPISNHLYFYWYRQILGQKVEFLVSFYNNEISEKSEIFDDQFSVERPDGSNFTLKIRSTKLEDSAMYFCASSPRTASPRRGYYGYTFGSGTRLTVV.

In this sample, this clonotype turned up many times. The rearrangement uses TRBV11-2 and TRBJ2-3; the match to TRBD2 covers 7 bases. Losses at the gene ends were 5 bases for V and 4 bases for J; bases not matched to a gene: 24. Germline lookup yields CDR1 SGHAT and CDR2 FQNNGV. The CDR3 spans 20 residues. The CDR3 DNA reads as TGTGCCAGCAGCGACCTTAGCGGGCGCACTCCCGAGAGCATGGCAGATACGCAGTATTTT. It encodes CASSDLSGRTPESMADTQYF.

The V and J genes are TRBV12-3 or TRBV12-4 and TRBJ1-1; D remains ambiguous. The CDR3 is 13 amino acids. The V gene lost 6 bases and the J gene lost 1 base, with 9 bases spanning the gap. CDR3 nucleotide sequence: TGTGCCAGCAGCTCTGGAGCGAACACTGAAGCTTTCTTT. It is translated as CASSSGANTEAFF.

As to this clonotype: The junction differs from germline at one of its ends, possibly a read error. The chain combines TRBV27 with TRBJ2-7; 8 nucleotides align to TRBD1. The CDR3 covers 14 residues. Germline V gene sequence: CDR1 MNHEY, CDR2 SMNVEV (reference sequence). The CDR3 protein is CASRSDRGSYELYF. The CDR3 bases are TGTGCCAGCAGAAGCGACAGGGGATCCTACGAGCTGTACTTC.

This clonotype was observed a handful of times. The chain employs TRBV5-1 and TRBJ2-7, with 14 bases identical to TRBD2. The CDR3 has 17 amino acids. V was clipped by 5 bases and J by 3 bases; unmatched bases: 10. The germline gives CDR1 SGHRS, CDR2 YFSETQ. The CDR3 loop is CASRPDPGLAGVYEQYF. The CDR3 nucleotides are TGCGCCAGCAGACCTGACCCGGGACTAGCGGGAGTCTACGAGCAGTACTTC.

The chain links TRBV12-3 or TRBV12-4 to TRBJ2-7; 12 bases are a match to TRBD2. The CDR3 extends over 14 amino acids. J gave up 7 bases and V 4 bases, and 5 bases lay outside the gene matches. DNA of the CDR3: TGTGCCAGCAGTTCTAGCGGGGGGGTTCGGGAGCAGTACTTC. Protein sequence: CASSSSGGVREQYF.

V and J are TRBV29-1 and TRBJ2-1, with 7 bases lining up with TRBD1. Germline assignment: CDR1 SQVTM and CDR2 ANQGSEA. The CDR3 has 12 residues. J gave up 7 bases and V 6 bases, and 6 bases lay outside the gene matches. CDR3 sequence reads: CSVQVQGNEQFF. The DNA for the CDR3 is TGCAGCGTACAAGTACAGGGGAATGAGCAGTTCTTC.

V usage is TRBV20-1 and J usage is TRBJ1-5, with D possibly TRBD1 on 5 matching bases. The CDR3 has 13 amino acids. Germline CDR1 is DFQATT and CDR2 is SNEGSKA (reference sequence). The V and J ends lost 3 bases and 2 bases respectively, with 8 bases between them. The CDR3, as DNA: TGCAGTGCTAGTGAGGGGCGCAATCAGCCCCAGCATTTT. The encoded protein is CSASEGRNQPQHF.

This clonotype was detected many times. Here the CDR3 DNA reads TGCGCCAGCAGTCCGACGACAGGGAACGAGCAGTACTTC. Translated, it gives CASSPTTGNEQYF. This chain connects TRBV5-1 to TRBJ2-7, with 7 nucleotides matching TRBD1. CDR3 length: 13 amino acids. V gave up 5 bases and J gave up 5 bases; unmatched junction bases: 7. Germline V lookup: CDR1 SGHRS, CDR2 YFSETQ. Full variable domain (remainder filled in from reference TRBV5-1 and TRBJ2-7): KAGVTQTPRYLIKTRGQQVTLSCSPISGHRSVSWYQQTPGQGLQFLFEYFSETQRNKGNFPGRFSGRQFSNSRSEMNVSTLELGDSALYLCASSPTTGNEQYFGPGTRLTVT.